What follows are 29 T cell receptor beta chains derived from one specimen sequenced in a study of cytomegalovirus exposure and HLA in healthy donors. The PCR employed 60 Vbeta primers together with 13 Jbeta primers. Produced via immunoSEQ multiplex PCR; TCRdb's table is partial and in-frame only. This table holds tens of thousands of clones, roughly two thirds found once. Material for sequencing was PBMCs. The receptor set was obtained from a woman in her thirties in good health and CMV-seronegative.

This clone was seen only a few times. The CDR3 is CAISASGSSYNEQFF. Written as DNA, the CDR3 is TGTGCCATCAGTGCTAGCGGGAGCTCCTACAATGAGCAGTTCTTC. The chain joins TRBV10-3 to TRBJ2-1; 10 bases align to TRBD2. V lost 4 bases to trimming and J lost 0 bases; unmatched junction nucleotides: 0. Germline CDR1 and CDR2: ENHRY and SYGVKD. The CDR3 is made up of 15 amino acids.

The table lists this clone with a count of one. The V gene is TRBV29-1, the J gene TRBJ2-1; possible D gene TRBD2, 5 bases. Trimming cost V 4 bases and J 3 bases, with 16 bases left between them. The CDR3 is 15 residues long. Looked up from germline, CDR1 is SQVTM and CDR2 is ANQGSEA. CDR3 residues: CSVVAGLALYNEQFF. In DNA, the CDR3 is TGCAGCGTTGTCGCTGGTCTAGCTCTCTACAATGAGCAGTTCTTC.

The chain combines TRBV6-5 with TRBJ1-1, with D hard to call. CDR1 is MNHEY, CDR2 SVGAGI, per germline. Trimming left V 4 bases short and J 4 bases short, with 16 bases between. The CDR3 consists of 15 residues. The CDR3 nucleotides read TGTGCCAGCAGTTCGATAGCAGTCTCCTTCACTGAAGCTTTCTTT. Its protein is CASSSIAVSFTEAFF.

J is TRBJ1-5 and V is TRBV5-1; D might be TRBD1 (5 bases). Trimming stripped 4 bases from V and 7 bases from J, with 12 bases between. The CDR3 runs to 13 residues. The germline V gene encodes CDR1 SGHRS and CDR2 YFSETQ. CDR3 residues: CASSLDIRQPQHF. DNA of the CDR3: TGCGCCAGCAGCCTGGACATACGACAGCCCCAGCATTTT.

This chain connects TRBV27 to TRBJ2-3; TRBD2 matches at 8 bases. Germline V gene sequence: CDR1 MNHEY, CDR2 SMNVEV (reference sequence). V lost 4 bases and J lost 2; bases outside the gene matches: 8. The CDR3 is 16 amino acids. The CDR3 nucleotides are TGTGCCAGCAGTTCCGCAGCGGGAGAAGTCACAGATACGCAGTATTTT. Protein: CASSSAAGEVTDTQYF.

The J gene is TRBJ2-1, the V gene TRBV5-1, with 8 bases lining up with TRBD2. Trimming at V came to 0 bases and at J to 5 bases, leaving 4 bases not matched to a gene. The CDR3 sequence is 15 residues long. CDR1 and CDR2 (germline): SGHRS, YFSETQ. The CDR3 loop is CASSLELAVNNEQFF. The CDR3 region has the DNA TGCGCCAGCAGCTTGGAACTAGCGGTGAACAATGAGCAGTTCTTC.

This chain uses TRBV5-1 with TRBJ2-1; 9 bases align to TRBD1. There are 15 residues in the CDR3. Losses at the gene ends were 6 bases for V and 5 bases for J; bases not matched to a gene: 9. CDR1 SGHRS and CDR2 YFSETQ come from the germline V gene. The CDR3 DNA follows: TGCGCCAGCACCTCCGGGACAGGGCTGGACAATGAGCAGTTCTTC. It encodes CASTSGTGLDNEQFF.

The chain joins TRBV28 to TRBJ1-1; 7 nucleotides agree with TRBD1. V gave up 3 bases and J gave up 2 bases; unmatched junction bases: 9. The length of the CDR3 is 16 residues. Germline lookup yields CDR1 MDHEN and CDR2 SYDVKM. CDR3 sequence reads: CASSLQGGRGNTEAFF. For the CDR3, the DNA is TGTGCCAGCAGTTTGCAGGGGGGTAGGGGTAACACTGAAGCTTTCTTT.

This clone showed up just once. CDR3 in amino acids: CASSLDGGGTDTQYF. CDR3 sequence (DNA): TGCGCCAGCAGCTTGGACGGGGGGGGTACAGATACGCAGTATTTT. The chain uses TRBV5-1 and TRBJ2-3; 8 nucleotides agree with TRBD2. The V gene's germline CDR1 is SGHRS and CDR2 YFSETQ. Losses at the gene ends were 0 bases for V and 3 bases for J; bases not matched to a gene: 3. The CDR3 spans 15 residues.

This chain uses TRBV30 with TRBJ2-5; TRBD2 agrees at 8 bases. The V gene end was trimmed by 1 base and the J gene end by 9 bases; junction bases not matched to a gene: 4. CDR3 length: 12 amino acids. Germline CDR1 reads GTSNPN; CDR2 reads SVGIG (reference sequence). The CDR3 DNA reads TGTGCCTGGAGTGCTTCGGGAGGGTCCCAGTACTTC. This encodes CAWSASGGSQYF.

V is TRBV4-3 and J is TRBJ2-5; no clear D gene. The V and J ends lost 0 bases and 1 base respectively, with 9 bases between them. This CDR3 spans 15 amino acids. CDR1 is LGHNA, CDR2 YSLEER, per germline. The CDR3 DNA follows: TGCGCCAGCAGCCAAGAGGCGGCCCCCCAAGAGACCCAGTACTTC. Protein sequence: CASSQEAAPQETQYF.

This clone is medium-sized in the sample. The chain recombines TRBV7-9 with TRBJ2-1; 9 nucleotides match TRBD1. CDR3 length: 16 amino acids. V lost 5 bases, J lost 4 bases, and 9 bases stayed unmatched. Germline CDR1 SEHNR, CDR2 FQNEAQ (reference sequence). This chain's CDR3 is CASSQRTGARYNEQFF. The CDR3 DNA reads TGTGCCAGCAGCCAGAGGACAGGGGCCCGTTACAATGAGCAGTTCTTC.

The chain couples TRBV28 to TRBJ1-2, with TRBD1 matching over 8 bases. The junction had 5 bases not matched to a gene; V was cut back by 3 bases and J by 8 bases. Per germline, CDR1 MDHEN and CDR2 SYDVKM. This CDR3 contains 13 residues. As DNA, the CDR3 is TGTGCCAGCAGTTTCGACAGGGGCAAAGGCTACACCTTC. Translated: CASSFDRGKGYTF.

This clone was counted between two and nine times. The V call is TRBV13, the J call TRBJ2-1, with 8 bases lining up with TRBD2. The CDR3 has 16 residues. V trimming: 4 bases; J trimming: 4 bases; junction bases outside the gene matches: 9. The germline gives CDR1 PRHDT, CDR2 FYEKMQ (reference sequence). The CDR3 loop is CASSSPTSAGYNEQFF. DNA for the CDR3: TGTGCCAGCAGCTCACCGACTAGCGCGGGATACAATGAGCAGTTCTTC.

DNA of the CDR3: TGTGCCAGCAGTGCCCTGGGACAGGCGAACACTGAAGCTTTCTTT. This gives the protein CASSALGQANTEAFF. The V gene is TRBV25-1, the J gene TRBJ1-1, with 8 bases identical to TRBD1. Germline V gene lookup returns CDR1 MGHDK and CDR2 SYGVNS. V was pared by 4 bases and J by 1 base, with 5 bases of the junction left unmatched. CDR3 length equals 15 residues. Supplemented by reference TRBV25-1 and TRBJ1-1, the full variable domain reads EADIYQTPRYLVIGTGKKITLECSQTMGHDKMYWYQQDPGMELHLIHYSYGVNSTEKGDLSSESTVSRIRTEHFPLTLESARPSHTSQYLCASSALGQANTEAFFGQGTRLTVV.

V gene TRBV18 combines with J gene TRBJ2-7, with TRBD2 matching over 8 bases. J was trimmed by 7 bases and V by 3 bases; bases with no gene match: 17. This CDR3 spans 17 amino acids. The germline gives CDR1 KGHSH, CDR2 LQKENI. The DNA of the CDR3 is TGTGCCAGCTCACCCAGAAGCGGGAGCTTGACCCCGAGTGAGCAGTACTTC. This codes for CASSPRSGSLTPSEQYF.

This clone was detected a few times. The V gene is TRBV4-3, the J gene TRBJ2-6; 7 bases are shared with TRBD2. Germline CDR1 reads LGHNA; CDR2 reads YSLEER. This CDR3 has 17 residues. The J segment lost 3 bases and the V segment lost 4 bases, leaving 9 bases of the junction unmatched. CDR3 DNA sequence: TGCGCCAGCAGCCGGACACTAGCGTCTGGTGGGGCCAACGTCCTGACTTTC. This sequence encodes CASSRTLASGGANVLTF.

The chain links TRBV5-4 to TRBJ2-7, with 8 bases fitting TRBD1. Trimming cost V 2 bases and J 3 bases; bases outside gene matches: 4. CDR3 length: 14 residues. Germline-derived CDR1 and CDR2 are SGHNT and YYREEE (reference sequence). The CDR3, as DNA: TGTGCCAGCAGCTTTATCGGACAGGGCTACGAGCAGTACTTC. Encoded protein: CASSFIGQGYEQYF.

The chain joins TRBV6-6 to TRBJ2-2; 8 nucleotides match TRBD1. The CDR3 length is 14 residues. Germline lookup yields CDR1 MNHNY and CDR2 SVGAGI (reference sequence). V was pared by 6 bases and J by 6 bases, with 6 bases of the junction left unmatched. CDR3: CASRNRGSAGELFF. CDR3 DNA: TGTGCCAGCAGGAACAGGGGGAGCGCCGGGGAGCTGTTTTTT.

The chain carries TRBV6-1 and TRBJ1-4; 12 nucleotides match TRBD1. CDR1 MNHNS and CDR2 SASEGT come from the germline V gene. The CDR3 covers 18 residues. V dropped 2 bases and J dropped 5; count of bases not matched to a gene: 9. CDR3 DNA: TGTGCCAGCAGTGAAACGGGGACAGGGGGCGGCCTAAATGAAAAACTGTTTTTT. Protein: CASSETGTGGGLNEKLFF.

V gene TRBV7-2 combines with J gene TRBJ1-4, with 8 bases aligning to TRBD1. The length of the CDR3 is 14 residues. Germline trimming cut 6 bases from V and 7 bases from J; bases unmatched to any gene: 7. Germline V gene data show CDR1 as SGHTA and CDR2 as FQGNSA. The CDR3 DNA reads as TGTGCCAGCAGGGCGACAGGGGCGACTGAAAAACTGTTTTTT. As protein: CASRATGATEKLFF.

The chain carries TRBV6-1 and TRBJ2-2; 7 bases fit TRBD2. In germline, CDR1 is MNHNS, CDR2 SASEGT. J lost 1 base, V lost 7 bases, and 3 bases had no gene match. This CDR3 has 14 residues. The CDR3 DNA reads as TGTGCCAGCAAGGGACTACTGAACACCGGGGAGCTGTTTTTT. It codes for CASKGLLNTGELFF.

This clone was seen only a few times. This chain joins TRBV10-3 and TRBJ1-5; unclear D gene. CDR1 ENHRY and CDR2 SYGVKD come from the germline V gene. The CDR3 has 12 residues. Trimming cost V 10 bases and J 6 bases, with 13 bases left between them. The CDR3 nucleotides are TGTGCCACCCAGGCCCCTTCTCAGCCCCAGCATTTT. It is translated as CATQAPSQPQHF.

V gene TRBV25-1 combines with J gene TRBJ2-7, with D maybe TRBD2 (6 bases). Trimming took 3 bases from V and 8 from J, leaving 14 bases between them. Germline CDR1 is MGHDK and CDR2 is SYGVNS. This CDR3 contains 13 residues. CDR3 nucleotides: TGTGCCAGCAGTGATTGGGACTCTCCGAAGCAGTACTTC. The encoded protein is CASSDWDSPKQYF.

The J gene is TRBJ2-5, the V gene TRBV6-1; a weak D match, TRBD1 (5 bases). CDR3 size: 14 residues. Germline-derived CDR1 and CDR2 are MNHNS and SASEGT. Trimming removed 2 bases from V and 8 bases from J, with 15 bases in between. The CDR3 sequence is CASSENQGRRTQYF. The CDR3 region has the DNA TGTGCCAGCAGTGAAAATCAGGGAAGGCGCACCCAGTACTTC.

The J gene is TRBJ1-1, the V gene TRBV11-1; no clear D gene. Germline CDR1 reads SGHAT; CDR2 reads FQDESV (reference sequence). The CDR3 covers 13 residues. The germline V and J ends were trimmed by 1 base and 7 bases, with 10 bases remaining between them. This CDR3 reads CASSLGEYGEAFF. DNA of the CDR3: TGTGCCAGCAGCTTAGGGGAGTACGGTGAAGCTTTCTTT.

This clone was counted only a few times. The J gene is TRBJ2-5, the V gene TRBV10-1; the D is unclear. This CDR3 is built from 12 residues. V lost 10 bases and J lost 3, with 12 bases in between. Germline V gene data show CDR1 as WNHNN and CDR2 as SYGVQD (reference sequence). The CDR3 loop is CATRGREETQYF. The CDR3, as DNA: TGCGCCACCCGCGGCCGGGAAGAGACCCAGTACTTC.

The DNA for the CDR3 is TGTGCCAGCTCACCAGCCCGGGACAGCTATGGCTACACCTTC. Protein product: CASSPARDSYGYTF. The J gene is TRBJ1-2, the V gene TRBV18, with 7 bases aligning to TRBD1. V was clipped by 2 bases and J by 4 bases; unmatched bases: 4. The V gene's germline CDR1 is KGHSH and CDR2 LQKENI. The CDR3 extends over 14 amino acids.

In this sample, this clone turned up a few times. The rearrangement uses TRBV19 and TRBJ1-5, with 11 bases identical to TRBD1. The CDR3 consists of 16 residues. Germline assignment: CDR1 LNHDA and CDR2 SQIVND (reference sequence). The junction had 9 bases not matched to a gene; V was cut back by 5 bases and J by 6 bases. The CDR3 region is CASSLGRDRGIQPQHF. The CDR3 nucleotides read TGTGCCAGTAGTCTAGGAAGGGACAGGGGGATTCAGCCCCAGCATTTT.